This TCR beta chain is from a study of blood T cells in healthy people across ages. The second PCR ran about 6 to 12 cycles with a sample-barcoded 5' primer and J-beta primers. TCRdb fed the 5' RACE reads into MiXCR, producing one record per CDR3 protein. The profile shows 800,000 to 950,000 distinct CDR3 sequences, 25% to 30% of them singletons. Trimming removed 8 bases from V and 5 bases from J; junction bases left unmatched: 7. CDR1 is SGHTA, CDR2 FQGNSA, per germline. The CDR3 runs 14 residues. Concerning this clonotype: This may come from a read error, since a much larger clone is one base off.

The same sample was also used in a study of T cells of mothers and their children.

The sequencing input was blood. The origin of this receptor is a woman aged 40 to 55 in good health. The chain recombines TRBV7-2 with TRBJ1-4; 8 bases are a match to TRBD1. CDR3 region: CASGSQGGNEKLFF. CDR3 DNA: TGTGCCAGCGGCTCACAGGGGGGGAATGAAAAACTGTTTTTT.